This T cell receptor beta chain was sequenced for a study of T cell repertoires in cytomegalovirus infection. General observations from the study: In two of eight donors, the top clonotype was HLA-C-restricted CMV-specific.

About this clonotype: The antigen is unknown.

One entry per CDR3 protein results from TCRdb running MiXCR on the reads. This table holds hundreds of thousands of distinct CDR3 sequences, roughly a third found once. In germline, CDR1 is SGHNT, CDR2 YYREEE (reference sequence). J was trimmed by 5 bases and V by 3 bases; bases with no gene match: 8. The CDR3 extends over 15 amino acids. This receptor was taken from a human donor in good health (CMV status not recorded). Some clones in this sample may be carry-over from other donors' samples. This chain uses TRBV5-4 with TRBJ2-3; 8 nucleotides line up with TRBD2. Sequencing used cultured CD8+ T cells from PBMCs, obtained from culture after CMV antigen stimulation. The chain's CDR3 is CASSSGGGDLDTQYF. CDR3 DNA: TGTGCCAGCAGCTCCGGGGGGGGAGACCTAGATACGCAGTATTTT.